The 27 T cell receptor beta chains below come from one sample, sequenced in a study of CD8 T cells in Susac syndrome (dated by TCRdb to about 2019). The library was produced with the immunoSEQ multiplex PCR assay. RNA was extracted using the RNeasy kit, and about 0.5 to 1 ug of the RNA was reverse transcribed with random hexamers. TCRdb took the public reads, trimmed them with fastp at Q25, ran MiXCR for clone calling and kept in-frame beta chains. Every CDR3 protein is listed once, alongside the most common genes and DNA of its rows. For this sample there are about 300,000 distinct CDR3 sequences; 89% appear just once. The leading ten clones occupy approximately 0.2% of the sample. Sequencing was done on a sample of CD8+ T cells from PBMCs. These receptors came from a human donor with multiple sclerosis.

This clonotype was observed once. V is TRBV7-6 and J is TRBJ2-7, with TRBD2 as a possible D gene (6 bases). V was cut by 3 bases and J by 7 bases, with 16 bases left in between. The CDR3 covers 14 residues. Germline CDR1 is SGHVS and CDR2 is FNYEAQ. The CDR3 protein is CASSFTAGPVEQYF. The CDR3 DNA sequence: TGTGCCAGCAGCTTTACGGCGGGGCCTGTGGAGCAGTACTTC.

The rearrangement links TRBV4-1 to TRBJ2-1; perhaps D is TRBD1 or TRBD2 (6 bases each). V was clipped by 3 bases and J by 13 bases, with 16 bases between them. The germline CDR1 and CDR2 sequences are MGHRA and YSYEKL. The CDR3 contains 13 residues. The CDR3 here is CASSHGGTIKQFF. DNA for the CDR3: TGCGCCAGCAGCCATGGGGGGACAATAAAACAGTTCTTC.

CDR3 sequence (DNA): TGCAGCGTTGACGGCGGGACTAGCGGGAGAATCTACGAGCAGTACTTC. This codes for CSVDGGTSGRIYEQYF. V and J are TRBV29-1 and TRBJ2-7, with 14 bases lining up with TRBD2. CDR3 length: 16 residues. CDR1 and CDR2 (germline): SQVTM, ANQGSEA. V shed 3 bases, J shed 3 bases, and the junction held 7 bases outside the gene matches.

The chain has TRBV29-1 and TRBJ2-1; TRBD2 aligns across 9 bases. Germline CDR1 SQVTM, CDR2 ANQGSEA. V shed 4 bases and J 3 bases; nucleotides not matched to a gene: 7. The CDR3 has 15 amino acids. CDR3 protein: CSVATGTSSYNEQFF. The CDR3 DNA reads TGCAGCGTTGCTACCGGGACTAGCAGCTACAATGAGCAGTTCTTC.

This chain uses TRBV5-6 with TRBJ2-7, with D possibly TRBD2 on 6 matching bases. The CDR3 loop spans 16 amino acids. From germline, CDR1 is SGHDT and CDR2 YYEEEE. V was cut by 4 bases and J by 7 bases, with 24 bases left in between. CDR3 region: CASSLRPWGGAGEQYF. CDR3 coding DNA: TGTGCCAGCAGCCTGCGCCCCTGGGGCGGGGCCGGAGAGCAGTACTTC. The entire variable domain, with the rest obtained from reference TRBV5-6 and TRBJ2-7, is as follows: DAGVTQSPTHLIKTRGQQVTLRCSPKSGHDTVSWYQQALGQGPQFIFQYYEEEERQRGNFPDRFSGHQFPNYSSELNVNALLLGDSALYLCASSLRPWGGAGEQYFGPGTRLTVT.

The J gene is TRBJ2-5, the V gene TRBV5-8, with 8 nucleotides matching TRBD1. V shed 4 bases and J 1 base; nucleotides not matched to a gene: 6. CDR1 and CDR2 (germline): SGHTS, YDEGEE. The CDR3 extends over 15 amino acids. The CDR3 coding sequence is TGTGCCAGCAGCGGATGGACAGGGCGCCAAGAGACCCAGTACTTC. Encoded protein: CASSGWTGRQETQYF.

The chain uses TRBV20-1 and TRBJ2-7, with 7 positions matching TRBD2. Trimming removed 6 bases from V and 3 bases from J; junction bases left unmatched: 5. CDR3 length: 12 residues. Germline V gene lookup returns CDR1 DFQATT and CDR2 SNEGSKA (reference sequence). For the CDR3, the DNA is TGCAGTGCCAGGTGGGGGGGCTACGAGCAGTACTTC. Translated: CSARWGGYEQYF.

V gene TRBV6-2 or TRBV6-3 combines with J gene TRBJ2-5; D might be TRBD2 (6 bases). From germline, CDR1 is MNHEY and CDR2 SVGEGT. The CDR3 is 14 amino acids. With 7 bases removed from V and 2 bases from J, the gap between germline ends came to 14 bases. In nucleotides, the CDR3 is TGTGCCAGCACAACCGGAGGGGTTCAAGAGACCCAGTACTTC. Translated, it gives CASTTGGVQETQYF.

This clonotype has at least ten counts. The chain joins TRBV7-9 to TRBJ1-1; the D is unclear. V lost 4 bases to trimming and J lost 6 bases, with 18 bases between them. The CDR3 runs to 15 residues. Germline CDR1 and CDR2: SEHNR and FQNEAQ (reference sequence). The CDR3 DNA follows: TGTGCCAGCAGCTCTAGTGCTGGGAGGGTCGCTGAAGCTTTCTTT. This translates into CASSSSAGRVAEAFF.

The J gene is TRBJ2-7, the V gene TRBV15; 7 bases are shared with TRBD1. There are 16 residues in the CDR3. Germline V gene data show CDR1 as LNHNV and CDR2 as YYDKDF (reference sequence). V trimming: 0 bases; J trimming: 0 bases; junction bases outside the gene matches: 5. DNA of the CDR3: TGTGCCACCAGCAGAGAAGGACAGGATCACTCCTACGAGCAGTACTTC. It is translated as CATSREGQDHSYEQYF.

The chain couples TRBV4-3 to TRBJ2-1, with D uncertain. Trimming took off 1 base at V and 9 bases at J, with 7 bases between the two ends. Germline values: CDR1 LGHNA, CDR2 YSLEER. The length of the CDR3 is 12 residues. CDR3 amino acids: CASSQVSREQFF. The CDR3 DNA is TGCGCCAGCAGCCAAGTTAGTCGTGAGCAGTTCTTC.

The V call is TRBV12-3 or TRBV12-4, the J call TRBJ2-2, with 7 nucleotides matching TRBD1. With V trimmed by 3 bases and J by 2 bases, 9 bases remained unmatched. The CDR3 has 17 residues. The CDR3 DNA is TGTGCCAGCAGTTTTCCCACCGGGACAGCAAACACCGGGGAGCTGTTTTTT. Amino acids: CASSFPTGTANTGELFF.

This clonotype showed up just once. CDR3 DNA: TGTGCCAGCAGCTTGGCTTTCTCTGAAGCTTTCTTT. It codes for CASSLAFSEAFF. The chain joins TRBV5-5 to TRBJ1-1; no definite D call. Germline CDR1 is SGHKS and CDR2 is YYEKEE (reference sequence). The CDR3 runs 12 residues. Trimming removed 0 bases at V and 6 bases at J, with 6 bases between.

The chain is built from TRBV30 and TRBJ1-5, with a tentative D call TRBD1 (5 bases). The CDR3 has 17 amino acids. With 0 bases removed from V and 7 bases from J, the gap between germline ends came to 22 bases. Per germline, CDR1 GTSNPN and CDR2 SVGIG (reference sequence). This CDR3 is CAWSVLPQVFGDQPQHF. The DNA of the CDR3 is TGTGCCTGGAGTGTACTCCCACAGGTCTTTGGGGACCAGCCCCAGCATTTT.

The chain recombines TRBV28 with TRBJ2-4; the D gene could be TRBD1 or TRBD2 (6 bases each). V dropped 5 bases and J dropped 0 bases, with 14 bases sitting between them. CDR1 MDHEN and CDR2 SYDVKM come from the germline V gene. The length of the CDR3 is 16 residues. This chain's CDR3 is CASSAPGDSAKNIQYF. CDR3 DNA: TGTGCCAGCAGTGCTCCAGGGGACTCAGCCAAAAACATTCAGTACTTC.

V is TRBV7-2 and J is TRBJ2-7, with a weak D call TRBD2 (5 bases). Trimming cost V 0 bases and J 5 bases, with 8 bases left between them. The CDR3 sequence is 13 residues long. Germline values: CDR1 SGHTA, CDR2 FQGNSA. The CDR3 sequence: CASSLAGVHEQYF. CDR3 nucleotides: TGTGCCAGCAGCTTAGCGGGAGTCCACGAGCAGTACTTC.

This clonotype has just a few counts. V gene TRBV6-6 combines with J gene TRBJ2-7; D tentatively reads TRBD1 or TRBD2 (5 bases each). Germline loops: CDR1 MNHNY, CDR2 SVGAGI (reference sequence). V was trimmed by 8 bases and J by 5 bases, leaving 13 bases between them. CDR3 size: 12 residues. The CDR3 sequence: CASSLGPDEQYF. CDR3 sequence (DNA): TGTGCCAGCTCCCTGGGACCAGACGAGCAGTACTTC.

The V call is TRBV27, the J call TRBJ2-7, with a tentative D call TRBD2 (6 bases). The CDR3 spans 14 residues. V was cut by 5 bases and J by 2 bases, with 13 bases left in between. Germline loops: CDR1 MNHEY, CDR2 SMNVEV (reference sequence). Here the CDR3 reads CASSGTPGPYEQYF. In DNA form, the CDR3 reads TGTGCCAGCAGTGGGACTCCGGGGCCCTACGAGCAGTACTTC.

This sequence joins TRBV4-1 and TRBJ2-7; D call uncertain. The V gene's germline CDR1 is MGHRA and CDR2 YSYEKL. The CDR3 spans 14 residues. Between the trimmed V and J ends, which lost 0 bases and 3 bases, there was a span of 9 bases. The CDR3 here is CASSQEGVLYEQYF. The CDR3 nucleotides are TGCGCCAGCAGCCAAGAGGGCGTACTCTACGAGCAGTACTTC.

The J gene is TRBJ2-1, the V gene TRBV15; 9 nucleotides line up with TRBD2. With 6 bases clipped from V and 7 bases from J, the junction kept 7 bases outside the gene matches. In germline, CDR1 is LNHNV, CDR2 YYDKDF (reference sequence). This CDR3 spans 14 amino acids. In DNA, the CDR3 is TGTGCCACCAGGGTCAGCGGGAGGTCTAATGAGCAGTTCTTC. It encodes CATRVSGRSNEQFF.

This clonotype appeared a few times. This sequence joins TRBV6-1 and TRBJ1-2; D is undetermined. Germline assignment: CDR1 MNHNS and CDR2 SASEGT. The CDR3 length is 12 residues. V was clipped by 6 bases and J by 4 bases, with 9 bases between them. The CDR3 region is CASSSGVYGYTF. The CDR3 DNA is TGTGCCAGCAGCTCGGGAGTCTATGGCTACACCTTC.

The chain joins TRBV2 to TRBJ2-4; D unclear. V dropped 8 bases and J dropped 0 bases, with 11 bases sitting between them. The CDR3 covers 14 residues. CDR1 and CDR2 from the germline V gene are SNHLY and FYNNEI. CDR3 residues: CASRLSLAKNIQYF. CDR3 DNA: TGTGCCAGCCGACTCTCGCTAGCCAAAAACATTCAGTACTTC.

V is TRBV15 and J is TRBJ2-5; tentative D call: TRBD2 (5 bases). The CDR3 runs 17 residues. Germline CDR1 LNHNV, CDR2 YYDKDF (reference sequence). V was trimmed by 0 bases and J by 5 bases, leaving 19 bases between them. CDR3 in amino acids: CATSRDPPIGSGETQYF. The CDR3 DNA sequence: TGTGCCACCAGCAGAGATCCCCCGATTGGGTCGGGGGAGACCCAGTACTTC.

The rearrangement joins TRBV27 to TRBJ2-7, with D possibly matching TRBD2 (6 bases). Germline CDR1 is MNHEY and CDR2 is SMNVEV (reference sequence). This CDR3 comprises 12 residues. The V and J ends lost 6 bases and 4 bases respectively, with 10 bases between them. The CDR3 here is CASRGGGYEQYF. For the CDR3, the DNA is TGTGCCAGCAGGGGAGGAGGGTACGAGCAGTACTTC.

This chain joins TRBV29-1 and TRBJ1-1; no definite D call. Germline V gene sequence: CDR1 SQVTM, CDR2 ANQGSEA. The CDR3 runs to 13 residues. Between the trimmed V and J ends, which lost 0 bases and 2 bases, there was a span of 7 bases. Written as DNA, the CDR3 is TGCAGCGTTGAAGATCCCCGCAACACTGAAGCTTTCTTT. Residues: CSVEDPRNTEAFF.

CDR3 sequence (DNA): TGTGCCAGCAGCTCGCGGGCGACTAGCGGGAGCGGGGAGCTGTTTTTT. Its translation: CASSSRATSGSGELFF. The V call is TRBV4-2, the J call TRBJ2-2, with 12 bases aligning to TRBD2. The CDR3 has 16 residues. J lost 7 bases, V lost 5 bases, and 8 bases had no gene match. Germline V lookup: CDR1 LGHNA, CDR2 YNFKEQ.

The chain links TRBV3-1 to TRBJ1-2; D unclear. CDR3 length: 17 residues. Germline V gene sequence: CDR1 LGHDT, CDR2 YNNKEL (reference sequence). V lost 3 bases and J lost 2, with 19 bases in between. The CDR3 DNA sequence: TGTGCCAGCAGCCAGAACCTAGACGCCTTTGGAAACTATGGCTACACCTTC. The encoded protein is CASSQNLDAFGNYGYTF.